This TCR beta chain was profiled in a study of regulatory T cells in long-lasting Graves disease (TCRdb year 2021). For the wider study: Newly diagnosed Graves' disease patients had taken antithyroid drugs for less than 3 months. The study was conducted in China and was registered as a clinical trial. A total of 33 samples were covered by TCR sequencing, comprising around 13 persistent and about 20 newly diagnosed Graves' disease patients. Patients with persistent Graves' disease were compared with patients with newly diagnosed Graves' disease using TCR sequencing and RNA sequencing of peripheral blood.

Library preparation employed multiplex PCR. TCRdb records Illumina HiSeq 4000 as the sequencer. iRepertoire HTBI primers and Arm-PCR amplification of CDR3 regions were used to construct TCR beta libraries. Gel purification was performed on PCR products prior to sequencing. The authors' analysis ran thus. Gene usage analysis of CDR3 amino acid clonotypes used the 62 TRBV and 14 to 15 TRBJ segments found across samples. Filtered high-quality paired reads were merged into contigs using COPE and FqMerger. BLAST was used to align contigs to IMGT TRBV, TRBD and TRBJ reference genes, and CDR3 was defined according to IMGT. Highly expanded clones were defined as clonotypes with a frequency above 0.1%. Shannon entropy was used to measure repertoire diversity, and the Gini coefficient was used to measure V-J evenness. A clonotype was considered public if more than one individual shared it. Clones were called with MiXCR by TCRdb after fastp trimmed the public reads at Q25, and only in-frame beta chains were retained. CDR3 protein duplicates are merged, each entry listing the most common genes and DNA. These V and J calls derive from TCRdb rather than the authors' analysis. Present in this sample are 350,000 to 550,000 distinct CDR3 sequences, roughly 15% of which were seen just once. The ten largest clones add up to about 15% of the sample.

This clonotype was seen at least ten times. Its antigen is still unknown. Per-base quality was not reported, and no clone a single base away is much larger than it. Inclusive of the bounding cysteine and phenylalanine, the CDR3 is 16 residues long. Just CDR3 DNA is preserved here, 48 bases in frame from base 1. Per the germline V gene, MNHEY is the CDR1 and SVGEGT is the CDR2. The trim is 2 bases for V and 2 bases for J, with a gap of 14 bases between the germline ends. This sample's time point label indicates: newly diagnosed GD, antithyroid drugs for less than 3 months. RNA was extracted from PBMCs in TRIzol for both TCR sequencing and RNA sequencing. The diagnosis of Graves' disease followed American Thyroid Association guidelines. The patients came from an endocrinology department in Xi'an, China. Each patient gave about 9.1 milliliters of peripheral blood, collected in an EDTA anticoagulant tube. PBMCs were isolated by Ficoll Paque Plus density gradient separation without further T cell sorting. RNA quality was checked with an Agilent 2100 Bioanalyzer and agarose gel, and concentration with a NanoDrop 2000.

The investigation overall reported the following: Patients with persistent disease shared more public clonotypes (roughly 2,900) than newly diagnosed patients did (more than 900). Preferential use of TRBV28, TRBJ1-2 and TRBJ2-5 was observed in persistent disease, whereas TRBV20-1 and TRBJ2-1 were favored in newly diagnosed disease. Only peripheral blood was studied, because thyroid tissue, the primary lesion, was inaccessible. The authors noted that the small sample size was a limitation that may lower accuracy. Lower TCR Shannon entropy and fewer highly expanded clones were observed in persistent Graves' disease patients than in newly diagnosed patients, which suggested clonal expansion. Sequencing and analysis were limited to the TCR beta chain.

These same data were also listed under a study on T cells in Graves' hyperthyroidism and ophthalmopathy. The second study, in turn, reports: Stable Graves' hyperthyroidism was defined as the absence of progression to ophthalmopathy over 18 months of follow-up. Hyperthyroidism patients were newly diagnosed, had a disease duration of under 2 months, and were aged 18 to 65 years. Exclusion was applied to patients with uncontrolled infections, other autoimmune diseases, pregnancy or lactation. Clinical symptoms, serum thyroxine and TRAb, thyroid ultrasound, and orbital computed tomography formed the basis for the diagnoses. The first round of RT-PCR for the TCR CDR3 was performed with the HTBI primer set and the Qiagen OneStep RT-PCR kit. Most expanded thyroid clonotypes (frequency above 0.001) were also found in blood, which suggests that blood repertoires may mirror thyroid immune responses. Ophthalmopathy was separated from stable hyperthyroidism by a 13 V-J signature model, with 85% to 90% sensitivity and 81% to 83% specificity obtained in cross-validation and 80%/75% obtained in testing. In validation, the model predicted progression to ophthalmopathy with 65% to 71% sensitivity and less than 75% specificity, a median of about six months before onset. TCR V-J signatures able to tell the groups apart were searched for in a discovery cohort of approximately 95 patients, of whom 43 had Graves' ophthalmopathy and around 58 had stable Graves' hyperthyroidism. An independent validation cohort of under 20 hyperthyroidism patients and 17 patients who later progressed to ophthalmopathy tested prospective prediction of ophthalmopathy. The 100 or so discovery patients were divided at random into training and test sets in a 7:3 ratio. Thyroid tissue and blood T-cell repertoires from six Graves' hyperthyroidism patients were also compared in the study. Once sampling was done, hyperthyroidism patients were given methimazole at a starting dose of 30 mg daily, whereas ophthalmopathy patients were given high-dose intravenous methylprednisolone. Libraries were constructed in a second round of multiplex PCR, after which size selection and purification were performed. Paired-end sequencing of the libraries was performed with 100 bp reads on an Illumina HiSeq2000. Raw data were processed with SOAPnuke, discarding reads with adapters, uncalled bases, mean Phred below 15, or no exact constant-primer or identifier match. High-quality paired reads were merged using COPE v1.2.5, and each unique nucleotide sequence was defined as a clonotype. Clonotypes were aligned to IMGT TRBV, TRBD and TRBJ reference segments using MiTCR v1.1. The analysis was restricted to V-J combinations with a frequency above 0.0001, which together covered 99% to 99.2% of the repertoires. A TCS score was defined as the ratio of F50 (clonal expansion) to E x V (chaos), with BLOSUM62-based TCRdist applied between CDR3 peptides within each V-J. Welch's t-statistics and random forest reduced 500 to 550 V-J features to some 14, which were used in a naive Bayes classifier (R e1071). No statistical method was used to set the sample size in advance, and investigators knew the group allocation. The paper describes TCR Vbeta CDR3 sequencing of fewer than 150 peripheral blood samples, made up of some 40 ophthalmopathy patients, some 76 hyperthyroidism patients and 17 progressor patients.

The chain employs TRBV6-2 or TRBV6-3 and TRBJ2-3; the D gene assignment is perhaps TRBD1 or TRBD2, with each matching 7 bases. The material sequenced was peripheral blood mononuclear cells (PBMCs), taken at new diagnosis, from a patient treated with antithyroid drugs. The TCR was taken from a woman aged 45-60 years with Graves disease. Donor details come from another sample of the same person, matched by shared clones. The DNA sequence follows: TGTGCCAGCAGTTACGCGGGGGACAGACCCACAGATACGCAGTATTTT. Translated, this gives CASSYAGDRPTDTQYF.